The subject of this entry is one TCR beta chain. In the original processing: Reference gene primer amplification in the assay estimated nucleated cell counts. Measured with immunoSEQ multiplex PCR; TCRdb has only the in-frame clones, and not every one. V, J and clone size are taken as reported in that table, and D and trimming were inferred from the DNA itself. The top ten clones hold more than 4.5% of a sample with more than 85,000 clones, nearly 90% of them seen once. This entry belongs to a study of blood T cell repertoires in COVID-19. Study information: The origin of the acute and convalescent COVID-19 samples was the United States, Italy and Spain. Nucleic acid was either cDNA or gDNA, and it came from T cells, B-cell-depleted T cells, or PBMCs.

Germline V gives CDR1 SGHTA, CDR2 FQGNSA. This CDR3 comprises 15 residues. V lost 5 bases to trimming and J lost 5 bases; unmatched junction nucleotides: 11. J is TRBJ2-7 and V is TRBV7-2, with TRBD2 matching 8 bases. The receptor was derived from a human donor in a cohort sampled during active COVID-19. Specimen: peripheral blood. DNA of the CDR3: TGTGCCAGCAGCCCCACCGGGGGGGCTAACAACGAGCAGTACTTC. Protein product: CASSPTGGANNEQYF.